This note documents a single T cell receptor beta chain sequence. No antigen is known for it. This sample stems from a study of T cell responses to AZD1222 COVID-19 vaccine. Study-wide points: Reportedly, nearly half the spike-specific TCRs target unmutated variant regions.

Pooling was applied to second doses at about 4 or about 12 weeks. Profiling relied on immunoSEQ multiplex PCR, and the TCRdb table lists in-frame clones only, not all of them. The data hold under 90,000 clones, with 83% observed a single time. The germline CDR1 and CDR2 sequences are LNHDA and SQIVND (reference sequence). CDR3 length: 13 residues. Unmatched junction bases numbered 8, after V lost 9 bases and J lost 7 bases. The sequence was collected from an adult who received the AZD1222 COVID-19 vaccine. The gene calls are TRBV19 and TRBJ1-2, with 10 nucleotides matching TRBD1. The material sequenced was peripheral blood, taken 28 days after the second AZD1222 dose. In DNA form, the CDR3 reads TGTGCCAGCGAATTGGACAGGGGGGTTGGCTACACCTTC. The encoded protein is CASELDRGVGYTF.